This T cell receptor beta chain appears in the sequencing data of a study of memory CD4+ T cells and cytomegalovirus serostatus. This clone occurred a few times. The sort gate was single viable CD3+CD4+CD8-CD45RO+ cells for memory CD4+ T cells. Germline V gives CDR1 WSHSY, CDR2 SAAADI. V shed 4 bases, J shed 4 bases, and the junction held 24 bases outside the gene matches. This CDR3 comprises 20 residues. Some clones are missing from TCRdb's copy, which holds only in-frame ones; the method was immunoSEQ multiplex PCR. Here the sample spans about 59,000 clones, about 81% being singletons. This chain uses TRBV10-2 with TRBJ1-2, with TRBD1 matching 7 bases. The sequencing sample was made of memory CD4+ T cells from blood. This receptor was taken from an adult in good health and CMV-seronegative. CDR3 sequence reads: CASSARDRLSATKLLYGYTF. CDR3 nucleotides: TGCGCCAGCAGTGCCCGGGACAGACTTTCCGCCACTAAGCTCCTCTATGGCTACACCTTC.